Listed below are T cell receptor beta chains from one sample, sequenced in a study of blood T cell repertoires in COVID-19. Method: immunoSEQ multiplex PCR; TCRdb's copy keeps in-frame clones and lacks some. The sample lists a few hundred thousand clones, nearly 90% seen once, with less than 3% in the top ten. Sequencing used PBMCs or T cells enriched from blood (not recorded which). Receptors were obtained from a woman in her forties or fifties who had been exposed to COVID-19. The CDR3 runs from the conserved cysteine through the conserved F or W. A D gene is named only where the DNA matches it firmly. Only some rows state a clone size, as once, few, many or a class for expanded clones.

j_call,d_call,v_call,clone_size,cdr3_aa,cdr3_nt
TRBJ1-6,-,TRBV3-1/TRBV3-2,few,CASSRDTNNSPLHF,TGTGCCAGCAGCCGGGACACTAATAATTCACCCCTCCACTTT
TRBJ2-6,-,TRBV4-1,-,CASSRNTGRYSGANVLTF,TGCGCCAGCAGCCGAAACACAGGGCGCTACTCTGGGGCCAACGTCCTGACTTTC
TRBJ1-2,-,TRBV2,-,CASSADSLSYYGYTF,TGTGCCAGCAGTGCCGACAGCCTAAGTTACTATGGCTACACCTTC
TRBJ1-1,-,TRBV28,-,CASSLLAGMSTEAFF,TGTGCCAGCAGTTTACTTGCAGGGATGAGTACTGAAGCTTTCTTT
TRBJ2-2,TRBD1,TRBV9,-,CASSPNQGAVAGELFF,TGTGCCAGCAGCCCAAATCAGGGGGCGGTGGCCGGGGAGCTGTTTTTT
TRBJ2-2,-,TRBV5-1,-,CASGLFSNTGELFF,TGCGCCTCAGGACTATTTTCTAACACCGGGGAGCTGTTTTTT
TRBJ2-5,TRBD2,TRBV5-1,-,CASSLFRGDQETQYF,TGCGCCAGCAGCTTGTTCCGGGGGGACCAAGAGACCCAGTACTTC
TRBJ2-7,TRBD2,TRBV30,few,CAWAQTSGGDEQYF,TGTGCCTGGGCCCAAACTAGCGGGGGGGACGAGCAGTACTTC
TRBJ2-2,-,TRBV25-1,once,CASSQGGASTGELFF,TGTGCCAGCAGTCAAGGGGGGGCGAGCACCGGGGAGCTGTTTTTT
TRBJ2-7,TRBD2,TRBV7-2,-,CATATSVYEQYF,TGTGCCACAGCGACTAGCGTTTACGAGCAGTACTTC
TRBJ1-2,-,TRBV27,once,CASSQGSGKANYGYTF,TGTGCCAGCAGTCAAGGGAGCGGGAAAGCTAACTATGGCTACACCTTC
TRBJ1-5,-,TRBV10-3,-,CAARQASNQPQHF,TGTGCCGCAAGACAGGCTAGCAATCAGCCCCAGCATTTT
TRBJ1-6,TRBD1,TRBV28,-,CASSPSRGTNSPLHF,TGTGCCAGCAGTCCATCCAGGGGGACCAATTCACCCCTCCACTTT
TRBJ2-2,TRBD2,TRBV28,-,CASRAWGGMEGELFF,TGTGCCAGCAGAGCCTGGGGGGGGATGGAAGGGGAGCTGTTTTTT
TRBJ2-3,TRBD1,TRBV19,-,CASSAAGTGGADTQYF,TGTGCCAGTAGTGCCGCCGGGACAGGGGGGGCAGATACGCAGTATTTT
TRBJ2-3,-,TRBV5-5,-,CASSSSPPSGDTQYF,TGTGCCAGCAGCTCCTCGCCCCCGTCGGGGGATACGCAGTATTTT
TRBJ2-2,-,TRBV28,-,CASYRVKGSGELFF,TGTGCCAGCTACAGGGTTAAGGGGTCCGGGGAGCTGTTTTTT
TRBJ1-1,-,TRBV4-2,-,CASSHPRTDSPGTEAFF,TGTGCCAGCAGCCATCCCAGGACAGATTCTCCGGGGACTGAAGCTTTCTTT
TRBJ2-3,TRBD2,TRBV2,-,CASYGRGGTKTEAFTDTQYF,TGTGCCAGCTATGGGAGGGGAGGGACTAAAACGGAGGCATTCACAGATACGCAGTATTTT
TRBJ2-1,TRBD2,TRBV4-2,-,CASSQIPSAGVTYNEQFF,TGTGCCAGCAGCCAGATCCCCTCTGCGGGGGTCACCTACAATGAGCAGTTCTTC
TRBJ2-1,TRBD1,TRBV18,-,CASSPSGQGVYNEQFF,TGTGCCAGCTCACCTTCAGGACAGGGTGTCTACAATGAGCAGTTCTTC
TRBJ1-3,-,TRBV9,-,CASSVSGAGNTIYF,TGTGCCAGCAGCGTATCAGGGGCCGGAAACACCATATATTTT